The 18 T cell receptor beta chains reported below all come from one sample, sequenced in a study of blood T cell repertoires in COVID-19. Here immunoSEQ multiplex PCR was the method, and the copy in TCRdb shows in-frame clones only, minus some. The data contain some 150,000 clones, 85% to 90% of them singletons. Sample: peripheral blood. The receptors originated from a woman of 80 years or more in a cohort sampled during active or convalescent COVID-19.

Comments on this clone: The same CDR3 is also encoded by other DNA sequences in this sample. V usage is TRBV6-5 and J usage is TRBJ2-7, with 9 bases identical to TRBD1. The germline V gene encodes CDR1 MNHEY and CDR2 SVGAGI. The CDR3 consists of 13 residues. The trim removed 5 bases at V and 5 bases at J, leaving 4 bases unmatched. In DNA, the CDR3 is TGTGCCAGCAGTCTGGGACAGGGTGACGAGCAGTACGTC. Encoded protein: CASSLGQGDEQYV.

The chain has TRBV9 and TRBJ2-2; 9 bases fit TRBD1. V shed 4 bases and J 7 bases; nucleotides not matched to a gene: 11. This CDR3 spans 16 amino acids. CDR1 and CDR2 from the germline V gene are SGDLS and YYNGEE. CDR3 in DNA: TGTGCCAGCAGCTTCACCGGGACAGGGACGAGCGGGGAGCTGTTTTTT. Amino acids: CASSFTGTGTSGELFF.

V usage is TRBV14 and J usage is TRBJ2-7, with 7 bases fitting TRBD1. The CDR3 is 17 amino acids. Germline V gene data show CDR1 as SGHDN and CDR2 as FVKESK. The trim removed 1 base at V and 7 bases at J, leaving 16 bases unmatched. The CDR3 reads CASSQARGRGRQSEQYF. The CDR3 bases are TGTGCCAGCAGCCAAGCCAGGGGGAGAGGAAGACAGAGTGAGCAGTACTTC.

The V gene is TRBV23-1, the J gene TRBJ2-3; 10 nucleotides agree with TRBD1. TRBV23-1 is labeled an ORF, and its function is uncertain. V was pared by 3 bases and J by 1 base, with 13 bases of the junction left unmatched. The CDR3 is made up of 19 amino acids. The CDR3 region has the DNA TGCGCCAGCAGTCAGGCCGGGACAGGGGCCCATCTGGGCACAGATACGCAGTATTTT. Protein sequence: CASSQAGTGAHLGTDTQYF.

The chain joins TRBV5-6 to TRBJ2-2; 9 bases match TRBD1. V gave up 4 bases and J gave up 4 bases; unmatched junction bases: 5. The CDR3 extends over 15 amino acids. Germline CDR1 and CDR2: SGHDT and YYEEEE. The CDR3: CASSTGTGITGELFF. The CDR3, as DNA: TGTGCCAGCAGCACCGGGACAGGGATCACCGGGGAGCTGTTTTTT.

CDR3 in DNA: TGTGCCAGCAGCCCGACAGGCTCCTATAATTCACCCCTCCACTTT. This codes for CASSPTGSYNSPLHF. V and J are TRBV5-4 and TRBJ1-6, with a weak D call TRBD1 (6 bases). V dropped 4 bases and J dropped 0 bases, with 8 bases sitting between them. The length of the CDR3 is 15 residues. Per the germline V gene, CDR1 is SGHNT and CDR2 is YYREEE (reference sequence). The full variable domain, completed using reference TRBV5-4 and TRBJ1-6, is ETGVTQSPTHLIKTRGQQVTLRCSSQSGHNTVSWYQQALGQGPQFIFQYYREEENGRGNFPPRFSGLQFPNYSSELNVNALELDDSALYLCASSPTGSYNSPLHFGNGTRLTVT.

This sequence joins TRBV9 and TRBJ1-1; 10 positions match TRBD1. J gave up 9 bases and V 4 bases, and 9 bases lay outside the gene matches. The CDR3 length is 14 residues. CDR1 is SGDLS and CDR2 is YYNGEE in the germline V gene. CDR3 loop: CASSPSDRGLKAFF. The DNA of the CDR3 is TGTGCCAGCAGCCCATCTGACAGGGGGCTGAAAGCTTTCTTT. Full variable domain (outside the CDR3, taken from reference TRBV9 and TRBJ1-1): DSGVTQTPKHLITATGQRVTLRCSPRSGDLSVYWYQQSLDQGLQFLIQYYNGEERAKGNILERFSAQQFPDLHSELNLSSLELGDSALYFCASSPSDRGLKAFFGQGTRLTVV.

The chain joins TRBV7-6 to TRBJ2-7; 9 nucleotides match TRBD1. This CDR3 spans 16 amino acids. Germline CDR1 SGHVS, CDR2 FNYEAQ. Trimming took 5 bases from V and 6 from J; bases not matched to a gene: 14. This CDR3 is CASSTVTGGGSSEQYF. CDR3 nucleotide sequence: TGTGCCAGCAGCACGGTTACAGGGGGCGGGTCGTCCGAGCAGTACTTC.

The CDR3 coding sequence is TGTGCCAGATTCGTGCAGGCCACCCACACAGATACGCAGTATTTT. This codes for CARFVQATHTDTQYF. The rearrangement joins TRBV6-4 to TRBJ2-3; D gene unclear. Trimming left V 9 bases short and J 2 bases short, with 18 bases between. Germline-derived CDR1 and CDR2 are MRHNA and SNTAGT. The CDR3 length is 15 residues.

The CDR3: CASSLLLTGNPTGANVLTF. The CDR3 DNA sequence: TGCGCCAGCAGCCTCCTCCTGACAGGGAACCCCACTGGGGCCAACGTCCTGACTTTC. The V call is TRBV4-1, the J call TRBJ2-6; 7 bases align to TRBD1. The germline V gene has CDR1 MGHRA and CDR2 YSYEKL. V shed 4 bases and J 2 bases; nucleotides not matched to a gene: 14. The CDR3 runs to 19 residues.

V usage is TRBV27 and J usage is TRBJ1-2; TRBD1 agrees at 7 bases. V trimming: 3 bases; J trimming: 5 bases; junction bases outside the gene matches: 9. CDR1 and CDR2 from the germline V gene are MNHEY and SMNVEV (reference sequence). The CDR3 loop spans 15 amino acids. The CDR3 DNA sequence: TGTGCCAGCAGTTTGGGTCCACAGGGGTTGTATGGCTACACCTTC. Translation gives CASSLGPQGLYGYTF.

Here the CDR3 reads CASSYWGGRRNTEAFF. CDR3 sequence (DNA): TGTGCCAGCAGTTACTGGGGAGGACGCCGGAACACTGAAGCTTTCTTT. This rearrangement joins TRBV6-6 to TRBJ1-1; no reliable D call. The germline V gene has CDR1 MNHNY and CDR2 SVGAGI (reference sequence). Trimming cost V 1 base and J 1 base, with 13 bases left between them. This CDR3 is built from 16 residues.

In this sample, this clone turned up once. V is TRBV30 and J is TRBJ1-1; D remains unclear. Trimming took 5 bases from V and 7 from J, leaving 14 bases between them. CDR3 length: 12 amino acids. CDR1 is GTSNPN, CDR2 SVGIG, per germline (reference sequence). For the CDR3, the DNA is TGTGCCTGGGGGGATCGACGGGGTGAAGCTTTCTTT. This sequence encodes CAWGDRRGEAFF.

The V call is TRBV28, the J call TRBJ1-2; no definite D call. The V and J ends lost 8 bases and 4 bases respectively, with 14 bases between them. The CDR3 sequence is 13 residues long. The V gene's germline CDR1 is MDHEN and CDR2 SYDVKM. CDR3 in DNA: TGTGCCAGCTTCTCGGGGATTAGCTATGGCTACACCTTC. This translates into CASFSGISYGYTF.

The chain uses TRBV6-5 and TRBJ1-3; D is unclear. The CDR3 has 13 residues. Germline CDR1 is MNHEY and CDR2 is SVGAGI. V was clipped by 7 bases and J by 0 bases, with 7 bases between them. CDR3 sequence: CASNPGSGNTIYF. As DNA, the CDR3 is TGTGCCAGCAATCCCGGCTCTGGAAACACCATATATTTT.

This clone came up once. The chain employs TRBV28 and TRBJ2-2, with D possibly being TRBD1 (5 bases). From germline, CDR1 is MDHEN and CDR2 SYDVKM. The CDR3 loop spans 15 amino acids. V was trimmed by 3 bases and J by 4 bases, leaving 12 bases between them. CDR3 region: CASSLGRGGTGELFF. For the CDR3, the DNA is TGTGCCAGCAGTTTGGGTAGGGGTGGCACCGGGGAGCTGTTTTTT.

The rearrangement links TRBV5-4 to TRBJ1-4, with 11 bases lining up with TRBD1. The J segment lost 5 bases and the V segment lost 4 bases, leaving 10 bases of the junction unmatched. Germline V gene data show CDR1 as SGHNT and CDR2 as YYREEE (reference sequence). CDR3 length: 17 amino acids. CDR3 nucleotide sequence: TGTGCCAGCAGCCCCCGGGACAGGGGGGGAAACAATGAAAAACTGTTTTTT. It is translated as CASSPRDRGGNNEKLFF.

The chain couples TRBV28 to TRBJ1-3; D is unresolved. Germline V gene lookup returns CDR1 MDHEN and CDR2 SYDVKM. The CDR3 has 13 residues. Trimming removed 7 bases at V and 0 bases at J, with 7 bases between. The CDR3 DNA follows: TGTGCCAGCACTCGACTCTCTGGAAACACCATATATTTT. Protein: CASTRLSGNTIYF.